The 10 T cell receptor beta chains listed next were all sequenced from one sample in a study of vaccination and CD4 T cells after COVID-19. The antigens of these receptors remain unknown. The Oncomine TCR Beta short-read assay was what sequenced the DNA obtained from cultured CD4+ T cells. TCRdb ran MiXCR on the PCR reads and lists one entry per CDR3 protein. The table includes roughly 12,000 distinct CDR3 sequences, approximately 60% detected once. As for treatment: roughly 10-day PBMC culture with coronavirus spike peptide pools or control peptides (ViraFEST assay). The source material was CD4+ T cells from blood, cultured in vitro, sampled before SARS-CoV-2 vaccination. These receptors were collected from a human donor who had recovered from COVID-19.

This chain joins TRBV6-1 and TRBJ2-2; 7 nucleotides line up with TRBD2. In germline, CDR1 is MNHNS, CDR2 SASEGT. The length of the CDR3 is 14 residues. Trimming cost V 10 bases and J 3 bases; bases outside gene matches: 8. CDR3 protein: CATQASGYTGELFF. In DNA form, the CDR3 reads TGTGCCACCCAAGCTAGCGGCTACACCGGGGAGCTGTTTTTT.

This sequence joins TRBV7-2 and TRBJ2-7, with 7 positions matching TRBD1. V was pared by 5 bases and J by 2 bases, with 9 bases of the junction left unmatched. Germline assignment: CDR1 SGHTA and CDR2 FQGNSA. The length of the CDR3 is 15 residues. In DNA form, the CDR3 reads TGTGCCAGCAGCCCACAGACAGGGACGGCCTACGAGCAGTACTTC. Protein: CASSPQTGTAYEQYF.

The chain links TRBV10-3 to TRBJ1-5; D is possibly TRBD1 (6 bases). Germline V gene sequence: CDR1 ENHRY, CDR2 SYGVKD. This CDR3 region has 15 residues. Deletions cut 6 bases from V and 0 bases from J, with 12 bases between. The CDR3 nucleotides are TGTGCCATCAGCTGGACAGCAGATAGCAATCAGCCCCAGCATTTT. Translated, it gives CAISWTADSNQPQHF.

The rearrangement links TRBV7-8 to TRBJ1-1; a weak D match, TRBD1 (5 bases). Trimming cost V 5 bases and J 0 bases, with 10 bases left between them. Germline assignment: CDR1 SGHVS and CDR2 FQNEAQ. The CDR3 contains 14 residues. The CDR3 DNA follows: TGTGCCAGCAGCGGACAAATCATGAACACTGAAGCTTTCTTT. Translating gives CASSGQIMNTEAFF. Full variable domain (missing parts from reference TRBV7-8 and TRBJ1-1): GAGVSQSPRYKVAKRGQDVALRCDPISGHVSLFWYQQALGQGPEFLTYFQNEAQLDKSGLPSDRFFAERPEGSVSTLKIQRTQQEDSAVYLCASSGQIMNTEAFFGQGTRLTVV.

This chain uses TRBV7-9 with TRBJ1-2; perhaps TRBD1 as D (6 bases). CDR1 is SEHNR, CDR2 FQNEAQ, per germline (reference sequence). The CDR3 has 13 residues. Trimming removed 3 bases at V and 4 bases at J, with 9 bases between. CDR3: CASSFGQFYGYTF. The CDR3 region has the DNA TGTGCCAGCAGCTTTGGACAGTTCTATGGCTACACCTTC.

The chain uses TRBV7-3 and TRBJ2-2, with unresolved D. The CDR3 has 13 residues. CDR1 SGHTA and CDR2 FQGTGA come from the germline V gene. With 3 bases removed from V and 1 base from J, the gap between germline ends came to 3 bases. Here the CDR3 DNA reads TGTGCCAGCAGCTTGAGGAACACCGGGGAGCTGTTTTTT. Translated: CASSLRNTGELFF.

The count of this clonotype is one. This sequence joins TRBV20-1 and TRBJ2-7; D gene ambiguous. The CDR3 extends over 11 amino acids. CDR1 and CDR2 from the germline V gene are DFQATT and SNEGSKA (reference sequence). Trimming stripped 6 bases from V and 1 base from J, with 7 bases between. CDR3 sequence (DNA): TGCAGTGCCCCCGAGTCCTACGAGCAGTACTTC. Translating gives CSAPESYEQYF.

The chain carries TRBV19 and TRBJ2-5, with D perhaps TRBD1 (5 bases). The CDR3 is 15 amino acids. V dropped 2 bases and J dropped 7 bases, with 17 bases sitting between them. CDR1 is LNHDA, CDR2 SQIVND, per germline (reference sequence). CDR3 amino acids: CASSIQGAHDGTQYF. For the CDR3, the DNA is TGTGCCAGTAGTATACAAGGGGCCCACGATGGGACCCAGTACTTC.

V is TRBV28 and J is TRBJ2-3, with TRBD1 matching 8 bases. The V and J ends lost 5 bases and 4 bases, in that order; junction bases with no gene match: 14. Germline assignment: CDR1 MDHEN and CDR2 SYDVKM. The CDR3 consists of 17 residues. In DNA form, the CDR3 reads TGTGCCAGCAGTACCCCCCCCGGGACAGGTATCCCAGATACGCAGTATTTT. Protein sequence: CASSTPPGTGIPDTQYF.

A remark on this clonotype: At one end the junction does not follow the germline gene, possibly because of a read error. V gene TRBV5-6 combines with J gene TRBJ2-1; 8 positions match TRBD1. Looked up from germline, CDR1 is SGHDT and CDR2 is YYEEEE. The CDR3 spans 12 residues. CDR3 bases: TGTGCCAGCAGCTTAACAGACAGGGGTTCGGTCTTC. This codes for CASSLTDRGSVF.